The clone carrying this T cell receptor (beta chain) has a single count. The data originate from a study of blood T cell repertoires in COVID-19. In the study overall: The samples span acute and convalescent COVID-19 from the United States, Italy and Spain. Sources were T cells, B-cell-depleted T cells, or PBMCs; the material itself was cDNA or gDNA.

The authors' processing: Counts of nucleated cells, estimated from reference gene primer amplification, were obtained. Clones were sequenced by immunoSEQ multiplex PCR, and TCRdb holds only the in-frame ones, with some missing. V, J and clone size are taken as reported in that table, and D and trimming were inferred from the DNA itself. The sample consists of 2,500 to 4,000 clones, 85% to 95% of them appearing once. Germline V gives CDR1 MNHEY, CDR2 SMNVEV (reference sequence). This CDR3 is 16 amino acids long. J was trimmed by 6 bases and V by 3 bases; bases with no gene match: 12. The sequencing sample was made of peripheral blood. The sequence was obtained from a human donor in a cohort sampled during active COVID-19. The J gene is TRBJ2-7, the V gene TRBV27, with 9 nucleotides matching TRBD2. The CDR3 DNA follows: TGTGCCAGCAGTTTGGGCCCTAGCGGGACCCCTGGCGAGCAGTACTTC. As protein: CASSLGPSGTPGEQYF.